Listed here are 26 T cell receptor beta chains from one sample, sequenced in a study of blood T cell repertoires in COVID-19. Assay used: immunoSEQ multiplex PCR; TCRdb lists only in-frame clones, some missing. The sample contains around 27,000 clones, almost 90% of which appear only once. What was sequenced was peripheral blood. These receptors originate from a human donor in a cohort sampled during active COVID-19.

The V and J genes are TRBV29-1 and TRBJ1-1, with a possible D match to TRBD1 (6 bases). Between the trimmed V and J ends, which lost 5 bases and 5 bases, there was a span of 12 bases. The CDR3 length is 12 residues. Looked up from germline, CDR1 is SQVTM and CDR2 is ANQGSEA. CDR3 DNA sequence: TGCAGCGTTAGGGCAGGGGAAACTGAAGCTTTCTTT. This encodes CSVRAGETEAFF.

The CDR3 is CASSQTSGGAGTDTQYF. In DNA, the CDR3 is TGCGCCAGCAGTCAAACTAGCGGGGGGGCTGGCACAGATACGCAGTATTTT. This chain connects TRBV10-2 to TRBJ2-3; 13 bases fit TRBD2. Germline lookup yields CDR1 WSHSY and CDR2 SAAADI. With 5 bases clipped from V and 1 base from J, the junction kept 6 bases outside the gene matches. The CDR3 runs 17 residues.

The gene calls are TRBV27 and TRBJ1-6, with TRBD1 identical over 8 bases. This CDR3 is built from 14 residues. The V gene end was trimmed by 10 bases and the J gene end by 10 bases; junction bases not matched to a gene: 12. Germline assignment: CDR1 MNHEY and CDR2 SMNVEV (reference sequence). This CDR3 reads CATHPGQEESPLHF. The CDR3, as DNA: TGTGCCACCCACCCGGGACAGGAAGAGTCACCCCTCCACTTT.

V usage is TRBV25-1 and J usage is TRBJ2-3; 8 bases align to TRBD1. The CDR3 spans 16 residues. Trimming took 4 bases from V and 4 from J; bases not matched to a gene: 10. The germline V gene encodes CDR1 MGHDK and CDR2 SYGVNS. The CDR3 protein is CASSGWTGIDSDTQYF. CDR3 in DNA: TGTGCCAGCAGTGGTTGGACAGGGATCGACTCAGATACGCAGTATTTT.

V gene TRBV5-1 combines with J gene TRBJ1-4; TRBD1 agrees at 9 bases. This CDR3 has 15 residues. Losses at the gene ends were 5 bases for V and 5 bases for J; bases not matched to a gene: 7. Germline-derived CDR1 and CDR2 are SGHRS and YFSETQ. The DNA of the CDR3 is TGCGCCAGCAGAGAACGGACAGGGGCAAATGAAAAACTGTTTTTT. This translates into CASRERTGANEKLFF. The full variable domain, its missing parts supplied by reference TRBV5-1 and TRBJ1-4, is KAGVTQTPRYLIKTRGQQVTLSCSPISGHRSVSWYQQTPGQGLQFLFEYFSETQRNKGNFPGRFSGRQFSNSRSEMNVSTLELGDSALYLCASRERTGANEKLFFGSGTQLSVL.

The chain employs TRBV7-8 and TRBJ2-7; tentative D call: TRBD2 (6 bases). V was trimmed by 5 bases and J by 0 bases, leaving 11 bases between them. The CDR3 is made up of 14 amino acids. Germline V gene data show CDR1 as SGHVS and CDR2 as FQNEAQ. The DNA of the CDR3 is TGTGCCAGCAGCCCCGTGCGGGACTCCTACGAGCAGTACTTC. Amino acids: CASSPVRDSYEQYF.

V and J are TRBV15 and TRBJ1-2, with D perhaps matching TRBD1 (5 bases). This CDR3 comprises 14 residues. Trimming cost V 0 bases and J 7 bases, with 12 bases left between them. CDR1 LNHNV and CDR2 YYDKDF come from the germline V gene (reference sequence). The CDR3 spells CATSRDQSRAGYTF. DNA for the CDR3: TGTGCCACCAGCAGAGATCAGAGCAGGGCTGGCTACACCTTC.

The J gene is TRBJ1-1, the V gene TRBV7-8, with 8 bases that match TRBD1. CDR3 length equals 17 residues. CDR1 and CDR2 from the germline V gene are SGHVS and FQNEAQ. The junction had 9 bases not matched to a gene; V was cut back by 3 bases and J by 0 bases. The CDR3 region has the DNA TGTGCCAGCAGCTTTAGTTGGCGGACAGGGATGAACACTGAAGCTTTCTTT. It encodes CASSFSWRTGMNTEAFF.

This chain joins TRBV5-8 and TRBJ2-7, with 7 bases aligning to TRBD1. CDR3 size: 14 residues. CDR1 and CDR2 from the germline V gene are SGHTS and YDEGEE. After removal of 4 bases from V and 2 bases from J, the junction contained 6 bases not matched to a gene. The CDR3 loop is CASSPWDSAYEQYF. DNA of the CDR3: TGTGCCAGCAGCCCATGGGACAGTGCCTACGAGCAGTACTTC.

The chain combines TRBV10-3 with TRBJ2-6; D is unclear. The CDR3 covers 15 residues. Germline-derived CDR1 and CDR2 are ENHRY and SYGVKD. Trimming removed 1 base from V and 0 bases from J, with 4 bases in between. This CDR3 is CAISELHSGANVLTF. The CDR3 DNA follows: TGTGCCATCAGTGAGTTACACTCTGGGGCCAACGTCCTGACTTTC.

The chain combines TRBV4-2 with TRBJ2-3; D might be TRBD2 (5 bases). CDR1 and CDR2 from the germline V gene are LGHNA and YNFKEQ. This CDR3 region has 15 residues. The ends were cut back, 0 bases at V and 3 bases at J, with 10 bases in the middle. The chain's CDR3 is CASSQERGATDTQYF. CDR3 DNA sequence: TGTGCCAGCAGCCAAGAACGGGGAGCAACAGATACGCAGTATTTT.

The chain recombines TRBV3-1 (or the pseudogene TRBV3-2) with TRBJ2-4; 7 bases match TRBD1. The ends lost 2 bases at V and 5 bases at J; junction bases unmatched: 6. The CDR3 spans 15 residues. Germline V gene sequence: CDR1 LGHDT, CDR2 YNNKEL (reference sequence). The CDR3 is CASSQSDRLENIQYF. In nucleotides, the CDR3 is TGTGCCAGCAGCCAATCGGACAGGCTCGAAAACATTCAGTACTTC.

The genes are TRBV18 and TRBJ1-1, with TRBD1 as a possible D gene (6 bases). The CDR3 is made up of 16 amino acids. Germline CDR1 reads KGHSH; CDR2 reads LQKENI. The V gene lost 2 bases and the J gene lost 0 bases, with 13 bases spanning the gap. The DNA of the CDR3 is TGTGCCAGCTCACCAAGCCCGACAGGTTTGAACACTGAAGCTTTCTTT. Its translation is CASSPSPTGLNTEAFF.

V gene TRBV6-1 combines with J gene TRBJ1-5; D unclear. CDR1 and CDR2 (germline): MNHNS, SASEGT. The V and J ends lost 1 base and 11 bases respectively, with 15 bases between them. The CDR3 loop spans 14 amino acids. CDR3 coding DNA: TGTGCCAGCAGTGAAGAGGCGGCTCTTACGGCCCAGCATTTT. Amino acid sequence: CASSEEAALTAQHF.

The DNA for the CDR3 is TGTGCCAGCAGCCGGAGGGCAATAGACACTGAAGCTTTCTTT. Translating it yields CASSRRAIDTEAFF. The V and J genes are TRBV7-2 and TRBJ1-1; D is unclear. The CDR3 length is 14 residues. The V and J ends lost 5 bases and 3 bases respectively, with 13 bases between them. CDR1 and CDR2 from the germline V gene are SGHTA and FQGNSA.

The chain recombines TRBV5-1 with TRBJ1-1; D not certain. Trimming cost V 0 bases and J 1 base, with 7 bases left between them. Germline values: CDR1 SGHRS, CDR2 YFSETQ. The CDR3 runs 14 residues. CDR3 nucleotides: TGCGCCAGCAGCTTGGGTGCGGGGAACACTGAAGCTTTCTTT. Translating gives CASSLGAGNTEAFF.

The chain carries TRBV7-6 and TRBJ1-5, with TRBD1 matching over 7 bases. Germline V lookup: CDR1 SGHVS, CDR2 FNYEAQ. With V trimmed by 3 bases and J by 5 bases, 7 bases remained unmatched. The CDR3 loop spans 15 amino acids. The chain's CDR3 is CASSFLQGKDQPQHF. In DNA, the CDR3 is TGTGCCAGCAGCTTCCTACAGGGGAAAGATCAGCCCCAGCATTTT.

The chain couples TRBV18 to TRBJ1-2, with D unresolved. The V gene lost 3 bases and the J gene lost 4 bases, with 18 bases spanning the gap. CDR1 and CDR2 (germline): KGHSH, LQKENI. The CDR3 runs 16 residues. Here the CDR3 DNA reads TGTGCCAGCTCACCGGCGGCGACGGCGGGGATCTATGGCTACACCTTC. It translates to CASSPAATAGIYGYTF.

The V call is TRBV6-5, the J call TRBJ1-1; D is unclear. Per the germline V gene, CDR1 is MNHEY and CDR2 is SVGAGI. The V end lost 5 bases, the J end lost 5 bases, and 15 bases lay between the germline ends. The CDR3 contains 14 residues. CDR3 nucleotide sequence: TGTGCCAGCAGTCCCGACCGAGGGAGGACTGAAGCTTTCTTT. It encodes CASSPDRGRTEAFF.

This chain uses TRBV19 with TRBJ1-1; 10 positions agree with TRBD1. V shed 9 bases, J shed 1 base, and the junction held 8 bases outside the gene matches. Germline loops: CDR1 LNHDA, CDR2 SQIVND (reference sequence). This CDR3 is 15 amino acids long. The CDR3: CASGRQGARNTEAFF. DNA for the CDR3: TGTGCCAGCGGCCGACAGGGGGCGCGGAACACTGAAGCTTTCTTT.

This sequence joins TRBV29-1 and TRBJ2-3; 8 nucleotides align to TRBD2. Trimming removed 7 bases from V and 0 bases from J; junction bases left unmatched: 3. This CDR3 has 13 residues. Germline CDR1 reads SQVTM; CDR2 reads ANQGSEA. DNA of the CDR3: TGCAGCGGCCGGGGGGGCAGCACAGATACGCAGTATTTT. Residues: CSGRGGSTDTQYF.

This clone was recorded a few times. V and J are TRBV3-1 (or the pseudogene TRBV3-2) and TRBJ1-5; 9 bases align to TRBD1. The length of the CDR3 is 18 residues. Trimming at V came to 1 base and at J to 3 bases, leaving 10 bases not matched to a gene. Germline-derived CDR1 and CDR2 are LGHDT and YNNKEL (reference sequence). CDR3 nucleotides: TGTGCCAGCAGCCAAGGGCCCTCGACAGGGGGAAACAATCAGCCCCAGCATTTT. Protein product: CASSQGPSTGGNNQPQHF.

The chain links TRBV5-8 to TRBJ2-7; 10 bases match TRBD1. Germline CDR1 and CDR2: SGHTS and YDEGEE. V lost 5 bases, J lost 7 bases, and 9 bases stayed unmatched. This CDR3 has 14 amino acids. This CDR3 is CASRPTGGAGEQYF. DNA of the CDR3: TGTGCCAGCAGGCCGACAGGGGGCGCGGGGGAGCAGTACTTC.

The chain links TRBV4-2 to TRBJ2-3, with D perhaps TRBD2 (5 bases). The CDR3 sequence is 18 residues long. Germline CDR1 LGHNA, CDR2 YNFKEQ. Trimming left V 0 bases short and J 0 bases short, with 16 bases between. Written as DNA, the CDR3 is TGTGCCAGCAGCCAAGAAGCGGCAGGCTTGATTAGCACAGATACGCAGTATTTT. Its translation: CASSQEAAGLISTDTQYF.

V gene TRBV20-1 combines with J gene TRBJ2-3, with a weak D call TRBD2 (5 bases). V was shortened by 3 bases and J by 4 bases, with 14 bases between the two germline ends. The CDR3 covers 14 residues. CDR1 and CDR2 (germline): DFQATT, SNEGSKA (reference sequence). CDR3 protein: CSASWASLADTQYF. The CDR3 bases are TGCAGTGCTAGTTGGGCTAGCCTCGCAGATACGCAGTATTTT.

DNA of the CDR3: TGTGCCAGCAGCCAACCCGGGACATTCGTGGAGTACTTC. This translates into CASSQPGTFVEYF. The rearrangement uses TRBV14 and TRBJ2-7, with D possibly being TRBD1 (6 bases). The CDR3 has 13 amino acids. V was shortened by 2 bases and J by 11 bases, with 16 bases between the two germline ends. CDR1 is SGHDN, CDR2 FVKESK, per germline.